These T cell receptor beta chains were read from a single sample in a study of neurological immune-mediated disorders. TCRdb reprocessed the 5' RACE reads with MiXCR, giving one entry per CDR3 protein. The repertoire has tens of thousands of distinct CDR3 sequences, 3% to 4% of them found once; the top ten carry roughly 2.2%. The material sequenced was PBMCs. The source is a woman aged 50 to 60 with multiple sclerosis. The CDR3 runs from the conserved cysteine through the conserved F or W. Fields, in order: clone size, J gene, V gene, D gene, CDR3 protein, CDR3 DNA. The D gene is left open where the match is weak. Clone size, where shown, is once, few, many, or a class for clones that have expanded.

many	TRBJ1-5	TRBV10-3	NA	CAISEQDSNQPQHF	TGTGCCATCAGCGAACAGGATAGCAATCAGCCCCAGCATTTT
many	TRBJ1-1	TRBV5-1	NA	CASSLGRNTEAFF	TGCGCCAGCAGCTTGGGGCGGAACACTGAAGCTTTCTTT
many	TRBJ2-5	TRBV29-1	NA	CSVYSRYQETQYF	TGCAGCGTTTATTCTAGGTACCAAGAGACCCAGTACTTC
many	TRBJ1-2	TRBV20-1	NA	CSALRQRGYTF	TGCAGTGCCCTGAGGCAGAGGGGCTACACCTTC
many	TRBJ2-3	TRBV14	NA	CASSQAPARSPTDTQYF	TGTGCCAGCAGCCAGGCCCCTGCGCGATCCCCCACAGATACGCAGTATTTT
many	TRBJ1-2	TRBV7-6	TRBD1	CASSSRQGIYGYTF	TGTGCCAGCAGCTCACGACAGGGGATCTATGGCTACACCTTC
many	TRBJ2-1	TRBV7-2	NA	CASSLVRGAYNEQFF	TGTGCCAGCAGCTTAGTTCGCGGAGCTTACAATGAGCAGTTCTTC
few	TRBJ2-7	TRBV5-1	NA	CASSPDGPIYEQYF	TGCGCCAGCAGCCCGGACGGACCCATTTACGAGCAGTACTTC
many	TRBJ1-5	TRBV2	NA	CASEYTGPPQHF	TGTGCCAGCGAGTATACCGGGCCGCCCCAGCATTTT
NA	TRBJ2-3	TRBV12-3/TRBV12-4	NA	CASSLAGGHLTDTQYF	TGTGCCAGCAGTTTAGCGGGGGGGCACCTCACAGATACGCAGTATTTT
NA	TRBJ2-2	TRBV7-6	NA	CASSSPTRRGMNTGELFF	TGTGCCAGCAGCTCCCCAACCCGACGGGGTATGAACACCGGGGAGCTGTTTTTT
many	TRBJ1-5	TRBV7-2	TRBD1	CASSSGQGNQPQHF	TGTGCCAGCAGCTCGGGACAGGGGAATCAGCCCCAGCATTTT
many	TRBJ2-7	TRBV20-1	TRBD1	CSAPRTGGREQYF	TGCAGTGCTCCCCGGACAGGGGGGAGGGAGCAGTACTTC
many	TRBJ1-1	TRBV4-3	TRBD1	CASSPSRGTGTEAFF	TGCGCCAGCAGCCCTTCCAGGGGGACAGGGACTGAAGCTTTCTTT
NA	TRBJ2-1	TRBV7-2	TRBD2	CASSLEAGSSYNEQFF	TGTGCCAGCAGCTTGGAAGCGGGAAGCTCCTACAATGAGCAGTTCTTC
many	TRBJ2-7	TRBV6-5	TRBD1	CASSGGQGFYEQYF	TGTGCCAGCAGCGGAGGACAGGGTTTCTACGAGCAGTACTTC
few	TRBJ2-1	TRBV6-2/TRBV6-3	NA	CASLEGGFYNEQFF	TGTGCCAGCCTCGAAGGAGGGTTTTACAATGAGCAGTTCTTC
many	TRBJ2-1	TRBV9	TRBD1	CASSVGQGAYNEQFF	TGTGCCAGCAGCGTAGGGCAGGGGGCCTACAATGAGCAGTTCTTC
many	TRBJ2-3	TRBV20-1	NA	CSATLIGLGQYF	TGCAGTGCTACCCTGATTGGATTAGGGCAGTATTTT
many	TRBJ1-1	TRBV29-1	TRBD1	CSVQTGGVNTEAFF	TGCAGCGTGCAGACAGGGGGCGTGAACACTGAAGCTTTCTTT
many	TRBJ2-6	TRBV11-1	TRBD1	CASSSWTGGASGANVLTF	TGTGCCAGCAGCTCCTGGACAGGAGGTGCCTCTGGGGCCAACGTCCTGACTTTC
many	TRBJ1-1	TRBV29-1	TRBD1	CSGQGNTEAFF	TGCAGCGGACAGGGGAACACTGAAGCTTTCTTT
many	TRBJ2-2	TRBV20-1	TRBD2	CSASGRMVGELFF	TGCAGTGCCAGCGGGAGAATGGTAGGGGAGCTGTTTTTT
many	TRBJ2-7	TRBV7-9	TRBD1	CASSFDRDVAEQYF	TGTGCCAGCAGCTTCGACAGGGATGTAGCCGAGCAGTACTTC
NA	TRBJ1-5	TRBV20-1	NA	CSARDIADRNQPQNF	TGCAGTGCTAGAGATATCGCGGACAGAAATCAGCCCCAGAATTTT
many	TRBJ2-3	TRBV7-2	TRBD2	CASSSLSPRESQYF	TGTGCCAGCAGCTCCCTCTCTCCGCGGGAGTCGCAGTATTTT
many	TRBJ2-2	TRBV3-1	NA	CASSQDRGTGELFF	TGTGCCAGCAGCCAAGATAGAGGAACCGGGGAGCTGTTTTTT
many	TRBJ2-5	TRBV15	NA	CATSREAVQETQYF	TGTGCCACCAGCAGAGAGGCAGTCCAAGAGACCCAGTACTTC
many	TRBJ2-3	TRBV4-3	TRBD2	CASSKLAGGPTDTQYF	TGCGCCAGCAGCAAATTAGCGGGAGGGCCCACAGATACGCAGTATTTT
many	TRBJ2-7	TRBV20-1	NA	CSASRGIPYEQYF	TGCAGTGCTAGTCGTGGCATTCCCTACGAGCAGTACTTC
many	TRBJ2-7	TRBV20-1	NA	CSARDLLAGVGNEQYF	TGCAGTGCTAGAGATCTACTAGCAGGTGTTGGTAACGAGCAGTACTTC
NA	TRBJ1-1	TRBV30	TRBD1	CAWSRQGFAEAFF	TGTGCCTGGAGTCGACAGGGGTTCGCTGAAGCTTTCTTT
many	TRBJ1-1	TRBV12-3/TRBV12-4	NA	CASSRDWGNTEAFF	TGTGCCAGCAGCCGGGACTGGGGGAACACTGAAGCTTTCTTT
many	TRBJ1-3	TRBV20-1	NA	CSALNGNTIYF	TGCAGTGCCTTAAATGGAAACACCATATATTTT
many	TRBJ1-2	TRBV10-3	NA	CAISDRGEGYTF	TGTGCCATCAGTGATCGAGGGGAGGGCTACACCTTC
many	TRBJ1-5	TRBV24-1	NA	CATSDAGTENQPQHF	TGTGCCACCAGTGACGCAGGGACCGAGAATCAGCCCCAGCATTTT
many	TRBJ1-2	TRBV4-2	NA	CASSQFRTGNYGYTF	TGTGCCAGCAGCCAATTTCGGACCGGTAACTATGGCTACACCTTC
NA	TRBJ2-3	TRBV11-2	TRBD2	CASSRVAGAGKGDTQYF	TGTGCCAGCAGCCGAGTGGCAGGAGCGGGAAAGGGAGATACGCAGTATTTT
many	TRBJ2-2	TRBV7-6	NA	CASSSKRTVNTGELFF	TGTGCCAGCAGCTCCAAAAGGACAGTAAACACCGGGGAGCTGTTTTTT
many	TRBJ2-1	TRBV14	NA	CASSQFPVEQFF	TGTGCCAGCAGCCAATTTCCGGTAGAGCAGTTCTTC
many	TRBJ1-5	TRBV7-9	TRBD1	CASSLATGRGNQPQHF	TGTGCCAGCAGCTTAGCGACAGGGCGTGGCAATCAGCCCCAGCATTTT
many	TRBJ2-6	TRBV10-3	NA	CAISQTGSGTGAKVLTF	TGTGCCATCAGCCAGACAGGGAGTGGGACTGGAGCCAAAGTCCTGACTTTC
many	TRBJ2-3	TRBV10-3	NA	CAISERGDTQYF	TGTGCCATCAGTGAAAGGGGGGATACGCAGTATTTT
many	TRBJ1-2	TRBV27	TRBD1	CASSSTGDSNYGYTF	TGTGCCAGCAGTTCGACAGGGGACAGTAACTATGGCTACACCTTC
many	TRBJ1-2	TRBV5-6	NA	CASSGDNYGYTF	TGTGCCAGCAGCGGGGATAACTATGGCTACACCTTC
many	TRBJ2-1	TRBV11-3	TRBD2	CASSLDRRTSGRVVNEQFF	TGTGCCAGCAGCTTAGATCGGAGGACTAGCGGGAGGGTTGTCAATGAGCAGTTCTTC
many	TRBJ2-7	TRBV5-6	TRBD2	CASSGGGSSYEQYF	TGTGCCAGCAGCGGGGGAGGGAGCTCCTACGAGCAGTACTTC
NA	TRBJ1-5	TRBV10-3	NA	CAISDPTLGNQPQNF	TGTGCCATCAGTGACCCTACTTTAGGGAATCAGCCCCAGAATTTT
many	TRBJ2-7	TRBV9	NA	CASSVEAAYEQYF	TGTGCCAGCAGCGTAGAAGCAGCCTACGAGCAGTACTTC
many	TRBJ2-1	TRBV5-5	TRBD2	CASSKGLSGFF	TGTGCCAGCAGCAAGGGACTATCGGGGTTCTTC
many	TRBJ2-1	TRBV4-2	NA	CASSQISVALGNNEQFF	TGTGCCAGCAGCCAAATTAGTGTAGCGCTAGGGAACAATGAGCAGTTCTTC
few	TRBJ2-7	TRBV9	TRBD2	CASSEGPGLAASSYEQYF	TGTGCCAGCAGCGAGGGACCGGGACTAGCGGCGAGCTCCTACGAGCAGTACTTC
many	TRBJ2-1	TRBV7-9	TRBD2	CASSLGTSGRATLDEQFF	TGTGCCAGCAGCTTGGGGACTAGCGGGAGGGCCACCCTAGATGAGCAGTTCTTC
few	TRBJ2-7	TRBV20-1	TRBD2	CSARGGMTSGLNEQYF	TGCAGTGCTAGAGGAGGGATGACTAGCGGGTTAAACGAGCAGTACTTC
many	TRBJ2-5	TRBV10-3	TRBD2	CAISESGLVGAQYF	TGTGCCATCAGTGAATCGGGACTAGTGGGGGCCCAGTACTTC
many	TRBJ1-1	TRBV20-1	NA	CSARDPRGGANEAFF	TGCAGTGCTAGAGACCCTAGGGGTGGGGCTAATGAAGCTTTCTTT
NA	TRBJ2-7	TRBV29-1	NA	CSAKGGGYEQYF	TGCAGCGCAAAAGGTGGAGGCTACGAGCAGTACTTC
medium-sized	TRBJ1-5	TRBV7-9	NA	CASSLDNQPQHF	TGTGCCAGCAGCTTAGACAATCAGCCCCAGCATTTT
many	TRBJ2-3	TRBV7-2	NA	CASSPQGGPDTQYF	TGTGCCAGCAGCCCCCAGGGGGGCCCAGATACGCAGTATTTT